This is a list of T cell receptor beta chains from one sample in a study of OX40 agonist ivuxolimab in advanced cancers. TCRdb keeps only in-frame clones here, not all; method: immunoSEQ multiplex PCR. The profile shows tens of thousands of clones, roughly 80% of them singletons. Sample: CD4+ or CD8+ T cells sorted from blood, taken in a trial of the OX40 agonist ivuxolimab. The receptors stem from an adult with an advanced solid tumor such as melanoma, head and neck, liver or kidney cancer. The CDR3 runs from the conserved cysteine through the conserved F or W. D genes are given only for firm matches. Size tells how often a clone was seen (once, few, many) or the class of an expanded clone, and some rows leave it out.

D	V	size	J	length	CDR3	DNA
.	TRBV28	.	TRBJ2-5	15	CASMRQGLGQETQYF	TGTGCCAGCATGCGGCAGGGTTTAGGACAAGAGACCCAGTACTTC
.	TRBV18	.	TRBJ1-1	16	CASSSGRSPLNTEAFF	TGTGCCAGCTCATCCGGACGATCGCCGTTGAACACTGAAGCTTTCTTT
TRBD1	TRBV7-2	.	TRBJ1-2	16	CASSLRGDRVGYGYTF	TGTGCCAGCAGCTTAAGAGGGGACAGGGTCGGCTATGGCTACACCTTC
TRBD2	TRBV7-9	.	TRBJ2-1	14	CASSLRREIDEQFF	TGTGCCAGCAGCTTACGGCGGGAGATCGATGAGCAGTTCTTC
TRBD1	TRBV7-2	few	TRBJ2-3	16	CASSLVRTGAADTQYF	TGTGCCAGCAGCTTAGTCCGGACAGGGGCGGCAGATACGCAGTATTTT
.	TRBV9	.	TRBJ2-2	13	CASSDRVTGELFF	TGTGCCAGCAGCGACAGGGTCACCGGGGAGCTGTTTTTT
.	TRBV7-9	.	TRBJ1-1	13	CASSLDGRRGAFF	TGTGCCAGCAGCTTAGATGGGCGAAGGGGAGCTTTCTTT
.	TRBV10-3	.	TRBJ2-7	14	CATGKEETRGEQYF	TGTGCCACCGGGAAGGAGGAGACAAGGGGCGAGCAGTACTTC
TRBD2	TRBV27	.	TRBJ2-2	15	CATRAGSLSTGELFF	TGTGCCACCCGAGCGGGGAGTCTAAGCACCGGGGAGCTGTTTTTT
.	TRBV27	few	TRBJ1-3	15	CASRITQYSGNTIYF	TGTGCCAGCCGCATAACACAGTACTCTGGAAACACCATATATTTT
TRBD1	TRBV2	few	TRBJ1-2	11	CARGTGYGYTF	TGTGCCAGGGGGACAGGCTATGGCTACACCTTC
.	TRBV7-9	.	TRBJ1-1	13	CASSLQGYTEAFF	TGTGCCAGCAGCTTACAGGGCTATACTGAAGCTTTCTTT
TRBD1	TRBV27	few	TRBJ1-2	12	CASSRTGTGYTF	TGTGCCAGCAGCCGGACAGGGACTGGCTACACCTTC
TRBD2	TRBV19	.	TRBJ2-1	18	CASSIDTLTSGLYNEQFF	TGTGCCAGTAGTATAGACACCCTTACTAGCGGGCTTTACAATGAGCAGTTCTTC
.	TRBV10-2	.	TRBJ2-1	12	CASSAGAAEQFF	TGCGCCAGCAGTGCTGGGGCGGCTGAGCAGTTCTTC
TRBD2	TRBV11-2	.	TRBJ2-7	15	CASSLGSGTYYEQYF	TGTGCCAGCAGCTTAGGTAGCGGGACGTACTACGAGCAGTACTTC
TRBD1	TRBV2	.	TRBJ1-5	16	CASSEWGQGVDQPQHF	TGTGCCAGCAGTGAATGGGGACAGGGGGTCGATCAGCCCCAGCATTTT
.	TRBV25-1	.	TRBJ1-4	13	CASSRPGDEKLFF	TGTGCCAGCAGTCGACCAGGGGATGAAAAACTGTTTTTT
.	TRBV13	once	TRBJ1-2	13	CASSLVGGYGYTF	TGTGCCAGCAGCTTAGTCGGGGGCTATGGCTACACCTTC
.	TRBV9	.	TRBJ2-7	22	CASSVGGESWGLDGMGLYEQYF	TGTGCCAGCAGCGTAGGAGGAGAGTCCTGGGGACTCGATGGGATGGGCCTCTACGAGCAGTACTTC
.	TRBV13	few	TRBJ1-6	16	CASRTNWGGEDSPLHF	TGTGCCAGCCGGACCAACTGGGGGGGCGAGGATTCACCCCTCCACTTT
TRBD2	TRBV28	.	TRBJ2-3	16	CASSLGWDYSTDTQYF	TGTGCCAGCAGTTTGGGATGGGACTACTCCACAGATACGCAGTATTTT
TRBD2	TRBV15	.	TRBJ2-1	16	CATSRDGRGYNDEQFF	TGTGCCACCAGCAGAGATGGGAGGGGTTATAATGATGAGCAGTTCTTC
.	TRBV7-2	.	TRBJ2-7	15	CASSSVFGRSYEQYF	TGTGCCAGCAGCTCCGTGTTTGGGCGCTCCTACGAGCAGTACTTC
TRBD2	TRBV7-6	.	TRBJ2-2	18	CASSLSGFLAGATGELFF	TGTGCCAGCAGCTTAAGCGGGTTTCTAGCGGGGGCTACCGGGGAGCTGTTTTTT
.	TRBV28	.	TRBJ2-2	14	CATSPWGDTGELFF	TGTGCCACCTCCCCCTGGGGGGACACCGGGGAGCTGTTTTTT
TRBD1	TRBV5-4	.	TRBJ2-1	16	CASSRWGQVSYNEQFF	TGTGCCAGCAGCCGCTGGGGACAGGTTTCCTACAATGAGCAGTTCTTC